Reported below is one T cell receptor (beta chain). No patient received treatment before thyroid surgery. V lost 6 bases and J 5 bases, leaving 10 bases between the germline ends. CDR3 length: 13 amino acids. Germline loops: CDR1 MDHEN, CDR2 SYDVKM. The sample originates from a study of metastatic and nonmetastatic thyroid tumors. MiXCR re-clonotyped the PCR reads for TCRdb. Among tens of thousands of clones listed, roughly 13% were seen once. The sequence derives from a female donor with papillary thyroid cancer or a benign thyroid nodule (not recorded which). Some clones in this sample may be carry-over from other donors' samples. The chain couples TRBV28 to TRBJ2-2; D uncertain. Sequenced material: blood. The CDR3 sequence is CASSLRTTGELFF. DNA for the CDR3: TGTGCCAGCAGCTTAAGAACGACCGGGGAGCTGTTTTTT.